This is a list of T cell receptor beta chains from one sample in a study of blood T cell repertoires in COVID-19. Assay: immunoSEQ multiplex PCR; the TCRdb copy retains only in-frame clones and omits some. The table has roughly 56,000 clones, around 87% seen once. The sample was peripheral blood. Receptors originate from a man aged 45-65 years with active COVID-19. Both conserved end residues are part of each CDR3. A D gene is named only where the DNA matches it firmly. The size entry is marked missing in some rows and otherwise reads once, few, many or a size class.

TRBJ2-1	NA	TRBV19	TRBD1	TGTGCCAGTAGTATTCTACCCGGGACAGGCTCCTACAATGAGCAGTTCTTC	CASSILPGTGSYNEQFF
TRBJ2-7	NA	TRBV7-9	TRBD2	TGTGCCAGCAGCCCAGGGACTAGCGGGGGGGCAGGGGCCTACGAGCAGTACTTC	CASSPGTSGGAGAYEQYF
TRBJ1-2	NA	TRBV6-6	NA	TGTGCCAGCAGTTATCCAGGGGCTCCAGATGGAGGCTACACCTTC	CASSYPGAPDGGYTF
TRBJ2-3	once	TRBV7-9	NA	TGTGCCAGCAGCTCCGTCGAGAGCACAGATACGCAGTATTTT	CASSSVESTDTQYF
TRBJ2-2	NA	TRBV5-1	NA	TGCGCCAGCAGCGAGGAATTCACCGGGGAGCTGTTTTTT	CASSEEFTGELFF
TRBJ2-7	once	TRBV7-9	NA	TGTGCCAGCAGCTTAGAGGTGGGACACCAGGGAAACTACGAGCAGTACTTC	CASSLEVGHQGNYEQYF
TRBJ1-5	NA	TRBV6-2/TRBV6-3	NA	TGTGCCAGCAGTTACTCGGAGCAGGGGAATCAGCCCCAGCATTTT	CASSYSEQGNQPQHF
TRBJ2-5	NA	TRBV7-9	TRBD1	TGTGCCAGCAGCCCCGAAGCGACAGGGGGCGAAGAGACCCAGTACTTC	CASSPEATGGEETQYF
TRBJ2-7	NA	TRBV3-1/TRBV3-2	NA	TGTGCCAGCAGCCAAGCGTACAGTCTCTCCTACGAGCAGTACTTC	CASSQAYSLSYEQYF
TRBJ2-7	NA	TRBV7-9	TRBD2	TGTGCCAGCAGCTTAGCTCCTAGCGGGGGGACAACCTACGAGCAGTACTTC	CASSLAPSGGTTYEQYF
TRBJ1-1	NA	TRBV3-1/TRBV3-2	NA	TGTGCCAGCAGCCGTAAAGGGGGTACTGAAGCTTTCTTT	CASSRKGGTEAFF
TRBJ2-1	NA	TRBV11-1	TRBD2	TGTGCCAGCAGACCACGGGGGGATGAGCAGTTCTTC	CASRPRGDEQFF
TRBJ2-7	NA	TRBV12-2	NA	TGTGCAAGTCGCTTAGCATCCCCTACGGGAATCACCCACGAGCAGTACTTC	CASRLASPTGITHEQYF
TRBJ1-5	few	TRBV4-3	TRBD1	TGCGCCAGCAGCCTAGAGTGGGACAGGGGACAGCCCCAGCATTTT	CASSLEWDRGQPQHF
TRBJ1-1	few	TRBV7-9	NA	TGTGCCAGCAGCTCCGGTCAGGGTTTGAACACTGAAGCTTTCTTT	CASSSGQGLNTEAFF
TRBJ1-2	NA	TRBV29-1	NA	TGCAGCGTTAGTCAGTATGGCTACACCTTC	CSVSQYGYTF
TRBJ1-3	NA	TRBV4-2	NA	TGTGCCAGCAGCCAAGATTGGCCAGGGGCTGGAAACACCATATATTTT	CASSQDWPGAGNTIYF
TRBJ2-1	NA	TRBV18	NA	TGTGCCAGCTCACCCCCCGGGTACAATGAGCAGTTCTTC	CASSPPGYNEQFF
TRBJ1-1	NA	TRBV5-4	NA	TGTGCCAGCAGCTACCTCCAGGGAGGGATAAACACTGAAGCTTTCTTT	CASSYLQGGINTEAFF